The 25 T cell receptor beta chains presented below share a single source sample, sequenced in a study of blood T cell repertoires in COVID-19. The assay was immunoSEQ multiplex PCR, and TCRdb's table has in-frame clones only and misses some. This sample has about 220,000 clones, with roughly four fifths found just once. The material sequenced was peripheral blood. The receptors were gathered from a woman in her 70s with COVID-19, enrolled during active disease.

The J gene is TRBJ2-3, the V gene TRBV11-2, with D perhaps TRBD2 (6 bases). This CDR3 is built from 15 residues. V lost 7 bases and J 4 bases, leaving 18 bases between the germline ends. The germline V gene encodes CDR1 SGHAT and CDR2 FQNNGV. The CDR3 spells CASTLTRGGADTQYF. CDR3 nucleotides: TGTGCCAGCACCCTGACTAGGGGAGGCGCAGATACGCAGTATTTT.

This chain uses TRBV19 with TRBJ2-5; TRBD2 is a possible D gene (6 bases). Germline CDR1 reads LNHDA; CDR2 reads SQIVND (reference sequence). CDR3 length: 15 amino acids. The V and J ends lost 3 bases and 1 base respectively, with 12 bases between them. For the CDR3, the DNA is TGTGCCAGTAGTATCGGAGGGACGAGCCAAGAGACCCAGTACTTC. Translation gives CASSIGGTSQETQYF.

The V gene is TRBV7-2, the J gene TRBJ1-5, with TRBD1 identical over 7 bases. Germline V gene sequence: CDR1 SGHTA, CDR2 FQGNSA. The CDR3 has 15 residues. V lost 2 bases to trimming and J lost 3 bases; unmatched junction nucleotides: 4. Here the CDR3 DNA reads TGTGCCAGCAGCTTAACAGGGGCGTCCAATCAGCCCCAGCATTTT. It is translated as CASSLTGASNQPQHF.

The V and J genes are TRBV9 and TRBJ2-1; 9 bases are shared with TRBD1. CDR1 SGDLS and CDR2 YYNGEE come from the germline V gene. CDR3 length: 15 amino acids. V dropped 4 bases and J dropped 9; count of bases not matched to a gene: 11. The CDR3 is CASSPGQGELGEQFF. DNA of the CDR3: TGTGCCAGCAGCCCGGGACAGGGTGAGTTGGGTGAGCAGTTCTTC.

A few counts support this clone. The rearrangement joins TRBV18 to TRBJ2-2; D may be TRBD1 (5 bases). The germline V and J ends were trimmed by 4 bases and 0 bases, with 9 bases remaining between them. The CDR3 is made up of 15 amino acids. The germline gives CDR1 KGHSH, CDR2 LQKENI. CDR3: CASSRQHANTGELFF. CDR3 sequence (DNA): TGTGCCAGCTCACGACAGCACGCGAACACCGGGGAGCTGTTTTTT.

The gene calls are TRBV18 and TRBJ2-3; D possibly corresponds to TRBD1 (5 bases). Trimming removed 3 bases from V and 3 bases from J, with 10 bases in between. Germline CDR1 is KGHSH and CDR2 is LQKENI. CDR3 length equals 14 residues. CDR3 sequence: CASSPSAGTDTQYF. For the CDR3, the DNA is TGTGCCAGCTCACCTTCGGCAGGGACAGATACGCAGTATTTT.

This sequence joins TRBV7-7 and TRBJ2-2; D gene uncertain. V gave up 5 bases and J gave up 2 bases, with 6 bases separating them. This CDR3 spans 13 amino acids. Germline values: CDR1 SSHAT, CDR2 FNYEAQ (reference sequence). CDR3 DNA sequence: TGTGCCAGCAGCAATACAAACACCGGGGAGCTGTTTTTT. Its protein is CASSNTNTGELFF.

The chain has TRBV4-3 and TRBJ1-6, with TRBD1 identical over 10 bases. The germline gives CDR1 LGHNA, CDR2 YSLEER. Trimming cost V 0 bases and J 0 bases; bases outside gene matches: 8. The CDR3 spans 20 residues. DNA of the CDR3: TGCGCCAGCAGCCAAGATCTGGCGGACAGGGGGAGCTCCTATAATTCACCCCTCCACTTT. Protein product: CASSQDLADRGSSYNSPLHF.

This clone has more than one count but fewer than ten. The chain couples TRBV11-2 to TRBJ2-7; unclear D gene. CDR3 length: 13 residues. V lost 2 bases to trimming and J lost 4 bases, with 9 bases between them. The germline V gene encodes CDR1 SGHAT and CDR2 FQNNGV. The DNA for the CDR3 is TGTGCCAGCAGCTTATTTGCTATTTACGAGCAGTACTTC. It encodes CASSLFAIYEQYF.

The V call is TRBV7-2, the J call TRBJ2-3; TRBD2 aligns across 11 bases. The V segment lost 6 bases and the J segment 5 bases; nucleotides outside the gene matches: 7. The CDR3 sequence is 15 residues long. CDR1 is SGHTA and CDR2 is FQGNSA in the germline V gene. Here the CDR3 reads CASRLTSGSIDTQYF. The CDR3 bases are TGTGCCAGCAGACTTACTAGCGGGAGTATAGATACGCAGTATTTT.

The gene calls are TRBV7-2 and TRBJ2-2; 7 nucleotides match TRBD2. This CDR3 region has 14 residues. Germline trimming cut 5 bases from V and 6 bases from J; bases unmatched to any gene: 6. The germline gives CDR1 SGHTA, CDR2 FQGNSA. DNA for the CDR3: TGTGCCAGCAGCCTGCCACTAGCGTCCGGGGAGCTGTTTTTT. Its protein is CASSLPLASGELFF.

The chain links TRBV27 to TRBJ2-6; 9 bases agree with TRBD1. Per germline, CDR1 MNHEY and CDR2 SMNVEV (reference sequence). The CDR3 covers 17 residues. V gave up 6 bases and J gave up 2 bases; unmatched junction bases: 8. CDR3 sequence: CASRRTGVDAGANVLTF. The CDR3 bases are TGTGCCAGCAGACGGACAGGGGTAGACGCTGGGGCCAACGTCCTGACTTTC.

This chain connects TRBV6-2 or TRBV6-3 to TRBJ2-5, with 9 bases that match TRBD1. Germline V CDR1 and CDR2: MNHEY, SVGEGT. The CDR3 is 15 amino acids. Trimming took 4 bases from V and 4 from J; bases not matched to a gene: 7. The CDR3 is CASSSPRQGGETQYF. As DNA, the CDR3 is TGTGCCAGCAGTTCCCCCAGACAGGGGGGAGAGACCCAGTACTTC.

The CDR3, as DNA: TGTGCCAGTAGAGACGGACAGCTGAACACCGGGGAGCTGTTTTTT. Its protein is CASRDGQLNTGELFF. This sequence joins TRBV19 and TRBJ2-2, with D perhaps TRBD1 (6 bases). CDR3 length: 15 residues. Germline CDR1 LNHDA, CDR2 SQIVND (reference sequence). With 6 bases removed from V and 1 base from J, the gap between germline ends came to 12 bases.

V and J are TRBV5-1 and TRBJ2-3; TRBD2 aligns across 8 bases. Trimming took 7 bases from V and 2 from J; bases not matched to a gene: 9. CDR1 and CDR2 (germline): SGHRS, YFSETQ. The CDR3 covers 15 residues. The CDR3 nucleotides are TGCGCCAGCGAGAGTTCGGGAGGGCCCACAGATACGCAGTATTTT. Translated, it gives CASESSGGPTDTQYF.

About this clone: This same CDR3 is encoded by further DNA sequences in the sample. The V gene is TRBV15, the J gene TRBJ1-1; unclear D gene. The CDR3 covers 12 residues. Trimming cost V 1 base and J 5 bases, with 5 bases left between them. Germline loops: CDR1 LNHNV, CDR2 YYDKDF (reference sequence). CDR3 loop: CATSRVQTEAFF. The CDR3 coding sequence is TGTGCCACCAGCAGAGTTCAGACTGAAGCTTTCTTT.

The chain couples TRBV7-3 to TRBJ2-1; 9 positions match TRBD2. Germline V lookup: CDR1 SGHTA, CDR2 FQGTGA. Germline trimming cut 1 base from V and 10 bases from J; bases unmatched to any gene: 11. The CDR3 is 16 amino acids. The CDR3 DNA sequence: TGTGCCAGCAGCTTAATGCCTAGCGGGATTACTTCGGAGCAGTTCTTC. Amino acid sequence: CASSLMPSGITSEQFF. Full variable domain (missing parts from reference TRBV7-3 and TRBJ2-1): GAGVSQTPSNKVTEKGKYVELRCDPISGHTALYWYRQSLGQGPEFLIYFQGTGAADDSGLPNDRFFAVRPEGSVSTLKIQRTERGDSAVYLCASSLMPSGITSEQFFGPGTRLTVL.

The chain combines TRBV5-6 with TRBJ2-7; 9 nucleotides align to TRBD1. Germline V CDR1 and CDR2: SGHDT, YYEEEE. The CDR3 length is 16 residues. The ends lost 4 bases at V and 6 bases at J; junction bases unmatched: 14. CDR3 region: CASSQISGTGFVEQYF. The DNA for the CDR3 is TGTGCCAGCAGCCAAATCTCCGGGACAGGGTTCGTCGAGCAGTACTTC.

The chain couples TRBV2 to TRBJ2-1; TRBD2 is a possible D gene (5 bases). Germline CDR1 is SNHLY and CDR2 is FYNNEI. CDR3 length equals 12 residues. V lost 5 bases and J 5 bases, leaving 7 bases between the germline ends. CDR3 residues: CASSTGNNEQFF. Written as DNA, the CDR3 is TGTGCCAGCAGTACGGGAAACAATGAGCAGTTCTTC.

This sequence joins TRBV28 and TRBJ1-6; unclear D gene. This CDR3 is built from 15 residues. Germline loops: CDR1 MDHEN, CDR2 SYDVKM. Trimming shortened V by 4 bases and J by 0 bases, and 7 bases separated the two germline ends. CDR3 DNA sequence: TGTGCCAGCAGTTCCCCTTCCTCCTATAATTCACCCCTCCACTTT. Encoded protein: CASSSPSSYNSPLHF.

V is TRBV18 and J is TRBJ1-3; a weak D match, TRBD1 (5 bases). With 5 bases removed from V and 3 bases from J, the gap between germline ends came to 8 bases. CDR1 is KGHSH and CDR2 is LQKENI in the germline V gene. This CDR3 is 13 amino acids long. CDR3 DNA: TGTGCCAGCTCAGTCGACAGTGGAAACACCATATATTTT. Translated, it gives CASSVDSGNTIYF.

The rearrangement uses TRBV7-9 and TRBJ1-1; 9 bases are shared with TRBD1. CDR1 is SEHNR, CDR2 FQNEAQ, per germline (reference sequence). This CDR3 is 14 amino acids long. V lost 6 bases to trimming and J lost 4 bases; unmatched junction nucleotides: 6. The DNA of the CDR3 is TGTGCCAGCAGTAGGACAGGGGAGGGCACTGAAGCTTTCTTT. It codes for CASSRTGEGTEAFF. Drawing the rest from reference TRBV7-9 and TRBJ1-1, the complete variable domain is DTGVSQNPRHKITKRGQNVTFRCDPISEHNRLYWYRQTLGQGPEFLTYFQNEAQLEKSRLLSDRFSAERPKGSFSTLEIQRTEQGDSAMYLCASSRTGEGTEAFFGQGTRLTVV.

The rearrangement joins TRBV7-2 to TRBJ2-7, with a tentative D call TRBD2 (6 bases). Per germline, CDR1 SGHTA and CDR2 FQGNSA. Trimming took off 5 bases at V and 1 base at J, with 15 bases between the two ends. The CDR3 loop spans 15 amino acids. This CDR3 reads CASSPGTRGSYEQYF. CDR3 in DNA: TGTGCCAGCAGCCCAGGGACCCGGGGGTCCTACGAGCAGTACTTC.

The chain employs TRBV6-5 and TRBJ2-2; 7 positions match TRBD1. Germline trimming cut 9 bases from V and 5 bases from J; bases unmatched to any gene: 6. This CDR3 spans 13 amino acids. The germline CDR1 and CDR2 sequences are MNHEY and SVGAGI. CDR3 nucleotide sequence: TGTGCCAGTGGACAGGCGAGGACCGGGGAGCTGTTTTTT. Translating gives CASGQARTGELFF.

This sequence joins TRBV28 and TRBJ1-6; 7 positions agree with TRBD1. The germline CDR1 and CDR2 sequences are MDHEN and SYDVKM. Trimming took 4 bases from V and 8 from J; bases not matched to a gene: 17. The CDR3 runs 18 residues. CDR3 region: CASSSSTGSFFRDSPLHF. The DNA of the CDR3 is TGTGCCAGCAGTTCGTCGACAGGGTCCTTTTTCCGTGATTCACCCCTCCACTTT.